This T cell receptor beta chain was obtained from a study of blood T cell repertoires in COVID-19. Germline lookup yields CDR1 LNHNV and CDR2 YYDKDF (reference sequence). The CDR3 extends over 13 amino acids. The ends lost 3 bases at V and 7 bases at J; junction bases unmatched: 1. Source study methods: Reference gene primer amplification gave nucleated cell count estimates. The table came from immunoSEQ multiplex PCR; TCRdb's copy has only in-frame clones and leaves some out. That table supplies the V and J calls and clone size; D and trimming were determined from the DNA. The sample includes 30,000 to 40,000 clones, just under 75% of them seen just once.

The source material was peripheral blood. This chain uses TRBV15 with TRBJ2-1; 9 nucleotides align to TRBD2. The origin of this receptor is a man aged 70 or older with COVID-19, enrolled during active disease. CDR3 sequence: CATSSAGGNEQFF. CDR3 in DNA: TGTGCCACCAGCAGTGCGGGAGGGAATGAGCAGTTCTTC.